These 31 T cell receptor beta chains came from one sample sequenced in a study of T-cell memory formation after mild COVID-19. MiXCR, applied by TCRdb to the 5' RACE reads, yields one record per CDR3 protein. The sample records around 440,000 distinct CDR3 sequences, 18% being singletons. Sequencing was done on a sample of PBMCs or a T cell subset sorted from them (not recorded which). The receptors come from an adult woman who had mild COVID-19 (a few samples of this study predate the infection). Cell type and time point are not known.

This clonotype has a count of ten or more. The chain employs TRBV5-1 and TRBJ2-7; TRBD1 might be the D (6 bases). V dropped 4 bases and J dropped 2 bases, with 13 bases sitting between them. The CDR3 runs 14 residues. The V gene's germline CDR1 is SGHRS and CDR2 YFSETQ. The CDR3 reads CASSQTGTTYEQYF. CDR3 coding DNA: TGCGCCAGCAGCCAAACCGGGACAACCTACGAGCAGTACTTC.

This sequence joins TRBV4-3 and TRBJ2-3, with D possibly being TRBD1 (5 bases). The V end lost 0 bases, the J end lost 4 bases, and 8 bases lay between the germline ends. This CDR3 region has 14 residues. CDR1 LGHNA and CDR2 YSLEER come from the germline V gene. The DNA for the CDR3 is TGCGCCAGCAGCCAAGATTCAGGGTCAGATACGCAGTATTTT. Protein sequence: CASSQDSGSDTQYF.

This clonotype was counted between two and nine times. The chain recombines TRBV24-1 with TRBJ2-1; 7 positions match TRBD1. The CDR3 extends over 16 amino acids. Germline values: CDR1 KGHDR, CDR2 SFDVKD. Trimming at V came to 4 bases and at J to 5 bases, leaving 10 bases not matched to a gene. In nucleotides, the CDR3 is TGTGCCACCAGTGACCCCGACAGGGACCGGAACAATGAGCAGTTCTTC. Its translation is CATSDPDRDRNNEQFF.

The chain carries TRBV7-8 and TRBJ2-1; D is perhaps TRBD2 (5 bases). Germline CDR1 reads SGHVS; CDR2 reads FQNEAQ. V was shortened by 5 bases and J by 6 bases, with 23 bases between the two germline ends. CDR3 length equals 17 residues. CDR3 DNA sequence: TGTGCCAGCAGCCCATACGATGTAATTGGGCGGGTCAATGAGCAGTTCTTC. Its translation is CASSPYDVIGRVNEQFF.

This clonotype was detected a few times. V and J are TRBV12-3 or TRBV12-4 and TRBJ2-4, with 8 bases matching TRBD1. Trimming removed 8 bases from V and 4 bases from J; junction bases left unmatched: 7. This CDR3 contains 14 residues. As DNA, the CDR3 is TGTGCCAGCGGGGACTGGACAGGGAAAAACATTCAGTACTTC. It specifies CASGDWTGKNIQYF.

The V and J genes are TRBV18 and TRBJ2-1; no definite D call. Trimming left V 0 bases short and J 7 bases short, with 10 bases between. Per the germline V gene, CDR1 is KGHSH and CDR2 is LQKENI. The CDR3 totals 14 residues. In DNA, the CDR3 is TGTGCCAGCTCACCACCGATGGGTGTTAATGAGCAGTTCTTC. Translation: CASSPPMGVNEQFF.

This chain connects TRBV12-3 or TRBV12-4 to TRBJ2-5; 8 bases line up with TRBD2. The J segment lost 7 bases and the V segment lost 6 bases, leaving 10 bases of the junction unmatched. The CDR3 extends over 14 amino acids. CDR3 region: CASSLTSGPGTQYF. The CDR3, as DNA: TGTGCCAGCAGCCTTACTAGCGGTCCAGGGACCCAGTACTTC.

This clonotype appeared a few times. V gene TRBV4-2 combines with J gene TRBJ2-7, with 10 bases fitting TRBD2. This CDR3 has 16 amino acids. With 4 bases clipped from V and 3 bases from J, the junction kept 9 bases outside the gene matches. Germline CDR1 LGHNA, CDR2 YNFKEQ. In DNA, the CDR3 is TGTGCCAGCAGCCGAGACAGCGGGAGGGCCGACTACGAGCAGTACTTC. Protein: CASSRDSGRADYEQYF.

This clonotype was recorded only once. The chain employs TRBV28 and TRBJ2-1; 8 nucleotides line up with TRBD2. Trimming at V came to 7 bases and at J to 2 bases, leaving 4 bases not matched to a gene. This CDR3 contains 14 residues. The germline V gene encodes CDR1 MDHEN and CDR2 SYDVKM. CDR3 coding DNA: TGTGCCAGCATGCCAGCGGGAGCCTACAATGAGCAGTTCTTC. Its protein product is CASMPAGAYNEQFF. The full variable domain, in which reference TRBV28 and TRBJ2-1 provide the parts outside the CDR3, is DVKVTQSSRYLVKRTGEKVFLECVQDMDHENMFWYRQDPGLGLRLIYFSYDVKMKEKGDIPEGYSVSREKKERFSLILESASTNQTSMYLCASMPAGAYNEQFFGPGTRLTVL.

This clonotype was detected ten times or more. Here the CDR3 reads CASGGSLRGSGYTF. The CDR3 DNA is TGTGCTAGTGGTGGATCCCTCCGCGGGTCTGGCTACACCTTC. This sequence joins TRBV12-5 and TRBJ1-2; D gene ambiguous. The ends were cut back, 5 bases at V and 7 bases at J, with 17 bases in the middle. This CDR3 has 14 amino acids. Germline values: CDR1 LGHNT, CDR2 FRNRAP.

This clonotype was observed a handful of times. This chain links TRBV9 with TRBJ2-3, with 8 bases fitting TRBD2. Losses at the gene ends were 1 base for V and 0 bases for J; bases not matched to a gene: 7. The germline CDR1 and CDR2 sequences are SGDLS and YYNGEE. The CDR3 consists of 17 residues. The CDR3 DNA reads TGTGCCAGCAGCGTAAGTTCGAGCGGGGGCAGCACAGATACGCAGTATTTT. The encoded protein is CASSVSSSGGSTDTQYF.

This clonotype has a count of ten or more. V and J are TRBV12-3 or TRBV12-4 and TRBJ1-1; the D gene is possibly TRBD1 (5 bases). The CDR3 covers 12 residues. The V and J ends lost 6 bases and 4 bases respectively, with 9 bases between them. CDR3 sequence reads: CASSRGITEAFF. The CDR3, as DNA: TGTGCCAGCAGCCGGGGGATCACTGAAGCTTTCTTT.

This clonotype was picked up a small number of times. The J gene is TRBJ1-5, the V gene TRBV5-6; TRBD1 agrees at 12 bases. Germline CDR1 and CDR2: SGHDT and YYEEEE. V trimming: 2 bases; J trimming: 4 bases; junction bases outside the gene matches: 7. The CDR3 extends over 17 amino acids. CDR3 DNA sequence: TGTGCCAGCAGCTTTGGGACAGGGGGCGCGGGGAATCAGCCCCAGCATTTT. Protein product: CASSFGTGGAGNQPQHF.

This clonotype turned up a few times. V and J are TRBV30 and TRBJ2-1, with a tentative D call TRBD2 (6 bases). Germline assignment: CDR1 GTSNPN and CDR2 SVGIG (reference sequence). The CDR3 sequence is 13 residues long. The V end was cut by 2 bases, the J end by 9 bases, with 14 bases between. CDR3 sequence reads: CAWSPYIGSEQFF. CDR3 in DNA: TGTGCCTGGAGTCCTTACATCGGGAGTGAGCAGTTCTTC.

This clonotype was recorded a few times. V and J are TRBV5-1 and TRBJ2-1, with 8 bases identical to TRBD2. CDR1 and CDR2 (germline): SGHRS, YFSETQ. Germline trimming cut 4 bases from V and 6 bases from J; bases unmatched to any gene: 12. CDR3 length: 16 amino acids. In DNA, the CDR3 is TGCGCCAGCAGCGCGGCCCCGGGGGGGGTCCTCAATGAGCAGTTCTTC. Amino acid sequence: CASSAAPGGVLNEQFF.

This clonotype was observed once. The J gene is TRBJ2-1, the V gene TRBV7-9; TRBD2 matches at 7 bases. V lost 3 bases and J lost 4; bases outside the gene matches: 6. Looked up from germline, CDR1 is SEHNR and CDR2 is FQNEAQ (reference sequence). This CDR3 region has 15 residues. The CDR3: CASSLRGSAYNEQFF. In DNA form, the CDR3 reads TGTGCCAGCAGCTTGCGGGGGAGCGCATACAATGAGCAGTTCTTC.

The chain recombines TRBV28 with TRBJ2-1; possible D gene TRBD2, 5 bases. CDR3 length: 15 residues. Germline V CDR1 and CDR2: MDHEN, SYDVKM. Trimming took off 2 bases at V and 6 bases at J, with 14 bases between the two ends. The DNA of the CDR3 is TGTGCCAGCAGTTTAATCGGGGAGCCCTCCAATGAGCAGTTCTTC. This sequence encodes CASSLIGEPSNEQFF. The complete variable domain, with remaining parts taken from reference TRBV28 and TRBJ2-1, reads DVKVTQSSRYLVKRTGEKVFLECVQDMDHENMFWYRQDPGLGLRLIYFSYDVKMKEKGDIPEGYSVSREKKERFSLILESASTNQTSMYLCASSLIGEPSNEQFFGPGTRLTVL.

The rearrangement joins TRBV30 to TRBJ1-1; maybe TRBD1 (5 bases). Trimming took 4 bases from V and 4 from J, leaving 16 bases between them. Germline CDR1 and CDR2: GTSNPN and SVGIG (reference sequence). This CDR3 comprises 14 residues. Here the CDR3 DNA reads TGTGCCTGGAAGTTGGGACCGCAAGGCACTGAAGCTTTCTTT. Protein product: CAWKLGPQGTEAFF.

There are a few counts of this clonotype. The chain links TRBV5-1 to TRBJ2-7; D unresolved. Germline lookup yields CDR1 SGHRS and CDR2 YFSETQ. V was trimmed by 3 bases and J by 5 bases, leaving 12 bases between them. This CDR3 has 13 residues. DNA for the CDR3: TGCGCCAGCAGCTGGAACCCTAGTAACGAGCAGTACTTC. This codes for CASSWNPSNEQYF.

The J gene is TRBJ1-6, the V gene TRBV5-5; possibly TRBD1 for D (5 bases). Germline loops: CDR1 SGHKS, CDR2 YYEKEE (reference sequence). This CDR3 is built from 16 residues. V shed 3 bases and J shed 0 bases, with 10 bases lying between them. This chain's CDR3 is CASSWGGSSYNSPLHF. CDR3 DNA sequence: TGTGCCAGCAGCTGGGGGGGTAGCTCCTATAATTCACCCCTCCACTTT. The whole variable domain, remainder taken from reference TRBV5-5 and TRBJ1-6, is DAGVTQSPTHLIKTRGQQVTLRCSPISGHKSVSWYQQVLGQGPQFIFQYYEKEERGRGNFPDRFSARQFPNYSSELNVNALLLGDSALYLCASSWGGSSYNSPLHFGNGTRLTVT.

The chain has TRBV5-5 and TRBJ1-5; maybe TRBD1 (5 bases). Germline lookup yields CDR1 SGHKS and CDR2 YYEKEE (reference sequence). There are 15 residues in the CDR3. V lost 0 bases and J lost 4, with 11 bases in between. CDR3 nucleotide sequence: TGTGCCAGCAGCTTGGGCGGGACGGGGAATCAGCCCCAGCATTTT. It yields the protein CASSLGGTGNQPQHF.

This clonotype was recorded a few times. This chain connects TRBV5-1 to TRBJ1-1; 9 nucleotides match TRBD1. Germline trimming cut 2 bases from V and 1 base from J; bases unmatched to any gene: 6. This CDR3 has 16 residues. The V gene's germline CDR1 is SGHRS and CDR2 YFSETQ. The DNA of the CDR3 is TGCGCCAGCAGCTTACAACCGGGACAGGGGAACACTGAAGCTTTCTTT. This gives the protein CASSLQPGQGNTEAFF.

The genes are TRBV5-1 and TRBJ1-1; no definite D call. Trimming took 0 bases from V and 3 from J, leaving 6 bases between them. Germline values: CDR1 SGHRS, CDR2 YFSETQ. The CDR3 spans 13 residues. CDR3 DNA sequence: TGCGCCAGCAGCTTGGCTCCCGACACTGAAGCTTTCTTT. Protein sequence: CASSLAPDTEAFF.

This clonotype was seen more than once but under ten times. CDR3 sequence reads: CSVEGGGADTQYF. CDR3 sequence (DNA): TGCAGCGTTGAAGGCGGGGGGGCAGATACGCAGTATTTT. The V gene is TRBV29-1, the J gene TRBJ2-3, with 9 positions matching TRBD2. J lost 4 bases, V lost 1 base, and 0 bases had no gene match. This CDR3 has 13 amino acids. Germline CDR1 is SQVTM and CDR2 is ANQGSEA.

CDR3 sequence (DNA): TGTGCCAGCACCCCGGGACTAGCGGGAGATGAGCAGTTCTTC. It encodes CASTPGLAGDEQFF. This chain connects TRBV12-3 or TRBV12-4 to TRBJ2-1; 14 bases are a match to TRBD2. This CDR3 contains 14 residues. The junction had 4 bases not matched to a gene; V was cut back by 7 bases and J by 8 bases.

The J gene is TRBJ2-1, the V gene TRBV7-8; TRBD2 agrees at 11 bases. Germline V gives CDR1 SGHVS, CDR2 FQNEAQ. Trimming at V came to 0 bases and at J to 8 bases, leaving 12 bases not matched to a gene. This CDR3 is 18 amino acids long. DNA for the CDR3: TGTGCCAGCAGCTTAGCCCACTCGGGACTAGCGGCGTCTGATGAGCAGTTCTTC. This translates into CASSLAHSGLAASDEQFF.

The chain has TRBV24-1 and TRBJ2-3; D may be TRBD1 (6 bases). Germline V gene data show CDR1 as KGHDR and CDR2 as SFDVKD. V lost 2 bases and J lost 0, with 14 bases in between. The length of the CDR3 is 17 residues. The CDR3 nucleotides are TGTGCCACCAGTGATTCACTACAGGGACCTAGCACAGATACGCAGTATTTT. This translates into CATSDSLQGPSTDTQYF.

The rearrangement joins TRBV20-1 to TRBJ1-2, with D uncertain. CDR3 length: 11 residues. Trimming removed 6 bases at V and 8 bases at J, with 13 bases between. Germline assignment: CDR1 DFQATT and CDR2 SNEGSKA (reference sequence). As DNA, the CDR3 is TGCAGTGCGCCGGGGATGGAAGGCTACACCTTC. Its protein is CSAPGMEGYTF.

This clonotype was found a few times. Germline is not matched at one junction end, which may reflect a read error. The rearrangement joins TRBV12-3 or TRBV12-4 to TRBJ2-7; D unclear. CDR3 length: 14 residues. The CDR3, as DNA: TGTGCCAGCAGTTTTCGGGTGTCCTTCTACGGGCAGTACTTC. It translates to CASSFRVSFYGQYF.

The DNA for the CDR3 is TGTGCCAGCAGCTTAGAATCAAGGGACCAAGAGACCCAGTACTTC. Protein product: CASSLESRDQETQYF. This rearrangement joins TRBV7-8 to TRBJ2-5; D gene unclear. The CDR3 has 15 residues. The V end was cut by 1 base, the J end by 0 bases, with 9 bases between. Germline assignment: CDR1 SGHVS and CDR2 FQNEAQ.

This clonotype has only a few counts. Here the CDR3 reads CSALTPKGASYEQYF. CDR3 DNA sequence: TGCAGTGCCCTAACGCCTAAAGGGGCCTCCTACGAGCAGTACTTC. This chain uses TRBV20-1 with TRBJ2-7, with D possibly being TRBD1 (5 bases). Germline V gives CDR1 DFQATT, CDR2 SNEGSKA (reference sequence). V lost 6 bases to trimming and J lost 0 bases, with 18 bases between them. The CDR3 runs to 15 residues.